Listed below are T cell receptor beta chains from one sample, sequenced in a study of blood T cell repertoires in COVID-19. The repertoire was sequenced with immunoSEQ multiplex PCR; TCRdb's copy has only in-frame clones and lacks some. The sample records roughly 100,000 clones, approximately 84% being singletons. The sequenced material came from peripheral blood. The receptor source for this set is a human donor in a cohort sampled during active COVID-19. Both conserved end residues are part of each CDR3. Each record gives: CDR3 protein, CDR3 DNA, D gene, J gene, clone size, V gene. A D gene is named only where the DNA matches it firmly. Size is stated for part of the rows, as once, few or many counts, or as a class when the clone is expanded.

cdr3_aa: CASSPRTGSSYGYTF
cdr3_nt: TGTGCCAGCAGCCCCAGGACAGGGTCGTCTTACGGCTACACCTTC
d_call: TRBD1
j_call: TRBJ1-2
clone_size: .
v_call: TRBV11-2

cdr3_aa: CATSSPPRDYGYTF
cdr3_nt: TGTGCCACCAGCAGCCCGCCCCGGGATTATGGCTACACCTTC
d_call: .
j_call: TRBJ1-2
clone_size: .
v_call: TRBV15

cdr3_aa: CASRRSGQGYSNTGELFF
cdr3_nt: TGTGCCAGCAGACGATCGGGACAGGGCTACTCGAACACCGGGGAGCTGTTTTTT
d_call: TRBD1
j_call: TRBJ2-2
clone_size: .
v_call: TRBV2

cdr3_aa: CASSPHRAEPQHF
cdr3_nt: TGTGCCAGCTCACCGCACAGGGCTGAGCCCCAGCATTTT
d_call: .
j_call: TRBJ1-5
clone_size: .
v_call: TRBV18

cdr3_aa: CASSTVAGGLTGELFF
cdr3_nt: TGTGCCAGTAGTACGGTAGCGGGAGGCTTAACCGGGGAGCTGTTTTTT
d_call: TRBD2
j_call: TRBJ2-2
clone_size: .
v_call: TRBV19

cdr3_aa: CSVVAQGAGEQFF
cdr3_nt: TGCAGCGTTGTAGCACAGGGGGCGGGTGAGCAGTTCTTC
d_call: TRBD1
j_call: TRBJ2-1
clone_size: .
v_call: TRBV29-1

cdr3_aa: CASSQVLDNEQFF
cdr3_nt: TGTGCCAGCAGCCAAGTACTGGACAATGAGCAGTTCTTC
d_call: .
j_call: TRBJ2-1
clone_size: .
v_call: TRBV3-1/TRBV3-2

cdr3_aa: CASSQDDRAGYEQYF
cdr3_nt: TGTGCCAGCAGCCAAGATGACAGGGCGGGTTACGAGCAGTACTTC
d_call: TRBD1
j_call: TRBJ2-7
clone_size: .
v_call: TRBV4-2

cdr3_aa: CASSVLAGRNNEQFF
cdr3_nt: TGTGCCAGCAGCGTCCTAGCGGGGAGAAACAATGAGCAGTTCTTC
d_call: TRBD2
j_call: TRBJ2-1
clone_size: .
v_call: TRBV9

cdr3_aa: CASSGGLTGAPSTDTQYF
cdr3_nt: TGTGCCAGTAGTGGCGGATTGACAGGAGCCCCTAGCACAGATACGCAGTATTTT
d_call: .
j_call: TRBJ2-3
clone_size: .
v_call: TRBV19

cdr3_aa: CASFLVGQGQERDYGYTF
cdr3_nt: TGTGCCAGCTTTCTTGTGGGACAGGGCCAGGAGCGAGACTATGGCTACACCTTC
d_call: TRBD1
j_call: TRBJ1-2
clone_size: .
v_call: TRBV28

cdr3_aa: CASSSPRGNEQYF
cdr3_nt: TGTGCCAGCAGTTCCCCCCGGGGGAACGAGCAGTACTTC
d_call: .
j_call: TRBJ2-7
clone_size: .
v_call: TRBV28

cdr3_aa: CASSDQGQPGETQYF
cdr3_nt: TGTGCCAGCAGTGACCAGGGACAGCCAGGGGAGACCCAGTACTTC
d_call: TRBD1
j_call: TRBJ2-5
clone_size: .
v_call: TRBV6-6

cdr3_aa: CASSVGQGAYEQYF
cdr3_nt: TGTGCCAGCAGCGTAGGGCAGGGGGCCTACGAGCAGTACTTC
d_call: TRBD1
j_call: TRBJ2-7
clone_size: .
v_call: TRBV9

cdr3_aa: CASRQEMNTEAFF
cdr3_nt: TGTGCCAGCAGACAGGAAATGAACACTGAAGCTTTCTTT
d_call: .
j_call: TRBJ1-1
clone_size: .
v_call: TRBV12-3/TRBV12-4

cdr3_aa: CASSPGTGGEKLFF
cdr3_nt: TGCGCCAGCAGCCCCGGGACAGGGGGAGAAAAACTGTTTTTT
d_call: TRBD1
j_call: TRBJ1-4
clone_size: .
v_call: TRBV5-1

cdr3_aa: CASTVGGYEQYF
cdr3_nt: TGTGCCAGCACCGTAGGGGGCTACGAGCAGTACTTC
d_call: .
j_call: TRBJ2-7
clone_size: once
v_call: TRBV7-9

cdr3_aa: CASSPDRAGQYEQYF
cdr3_nt: TGTGCCAGCAGCCCCGACAGGGCAGGTCAATACGAGCAGTACTTC
d_call: TRBD1
j_call: TRBJ2-7
clone_size: .
v_call: TRBV7-3

cdr3_aa: CASSPSGTGNTEAFF
cdr3_nt: TGTGCCAGCAGCCCATCCGGGACAGGGAACACTGAAGCTTTCTTT
d_call: TRBD1
j_call: TRBJ1-1
clone_size: .
v_call: TRBV7-9

cdr3_aa: CASSIISGRGSYNEQFF
cdr3_nt: TGTGCCAGTAGTATAATTAGCGGGCGGGGATCATACAATGAGCAGTTCTTC
d_call: TRBD2
j_call: TRBJ2-1
clone_size: .
v_call: TRBV19

cdr3_aa: CASLEGPRETQYF
cdr3_nt: TGTGCCAGCCTGGAGGGCCCACGAGAGACCCAGTACTTC
d_call: .
j_call: TRBJ2-5
clone_size: .
v_call: TRBV5-4

cdr3_aa: CASSPTPGQGVTDTQYF
cdr3_nt: TGTGCCAGCAGCCCAACTCCGGGACAGGGGGTCACAGATACGCAGTATTTT
d_call: TRBD1
j_call: TRBJ2-3
clone_size: .
v_call: TRBV7-9

cdr3_aa: CASSMTGSTEAFF
cdr3_nt: TGTGCCAGCAGTATGACAGGGAGCACTGAAGCTTTCTTT
d_call: TRBD1
j_call: TRBJ1-1
clone_size: few
v_call: TRBV28

cdr3_aa: CASSQHRGEQYF
cdr3_nt: TGTGCCAGCAGCCAGCACAGGGGCGAGCAGTACTTC
d_call: TRBD1
j_call: TRBJ2-7
clone_size: .
v_call: TRBV3-1/TRBV3-2

cdr3_aa: CASSQLLRGSTDTQYF
cdr3_nt: TGTGCCAGCAGCCAACTCTTGCGGGGGAGCACAGATACGCAGTATTTT
d_call: TRBD2
j_call: TRBJ2-3
clone_size: .
v_call: TRBV4-2